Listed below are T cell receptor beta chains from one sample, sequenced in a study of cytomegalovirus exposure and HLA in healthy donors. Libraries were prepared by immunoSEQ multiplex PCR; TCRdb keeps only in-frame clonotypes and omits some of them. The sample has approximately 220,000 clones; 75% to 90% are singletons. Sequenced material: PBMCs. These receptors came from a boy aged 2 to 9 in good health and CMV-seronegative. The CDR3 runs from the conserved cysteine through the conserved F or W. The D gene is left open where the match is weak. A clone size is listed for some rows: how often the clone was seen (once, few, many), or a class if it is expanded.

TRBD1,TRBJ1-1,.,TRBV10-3,CAITATGKLSNTEAFF,TGTGCCATCACCGCGACAGGGAAACTGTCGAACACTGAAGCTTTCTTT
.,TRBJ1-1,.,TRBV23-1,CASSQSALPQGPMNTEAFF,TGCGCCAGCAGTCAATCGGCCCTACCGCAGGGCCCCATGAACACTGAAGCTTTCTTT
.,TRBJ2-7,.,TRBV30,CAWNIGGYEQYF,TGTGCCTGGAACATAGGGGGCTACGAGCAGTACTTC
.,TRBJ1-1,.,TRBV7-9,CASSLTGVAANTEAFF,TGTGCCAGCAGTCTGACCGGGGTTGCTGCGAACACTGAAGCTTTCTTT
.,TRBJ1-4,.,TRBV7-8,CASSPRQGNEKLFF,TGTGCCAGCAGCCCCCGCCAGGGTAATGAAAAACTGTTTTTT
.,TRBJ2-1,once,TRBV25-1,CASSEFGTPGDEQFF,TGTGCCAGCAGTGAATTTGGGACACCTGGGGATGAGCAGTTCTTC
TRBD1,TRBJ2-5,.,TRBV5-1,CASRLQTGGNEQYF,TGCGCCAGCAGACTTCAAACAGGGGGGAATGAGCAGTACTTC
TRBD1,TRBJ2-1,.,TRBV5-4,CASSLVQGAYNEQFF,TGTGCCAGCAGCTTGGTTCAGGGGGCCTACAATGAGCAGTTCTTC
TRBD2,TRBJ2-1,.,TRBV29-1,CSVDLAAYNEQFF,TGCAGCGTTGATCTAGCGGCCTACAATGAGCAGTTCTTC
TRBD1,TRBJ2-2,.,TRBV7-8,CASRDTGQGLPAGELFF,TGTGCCAGCAGGGACACGGGACAGGGTTTGCCCGCCGGGGAGCTGTTTTTT
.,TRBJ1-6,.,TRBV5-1,CASSLGGLGNSPLHF,TGCGCCAGCAGCTTGGGGGGCTTGGGCAATTCACCCCTCCACTTT
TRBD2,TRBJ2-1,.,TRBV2,CASSEGLADNNEQFF,TGTGCCAGCAGTGAAGGACTAGCGGATAACAATGAGCAGTTCTTC
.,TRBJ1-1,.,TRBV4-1,CASSRVGGLIGEAFF,TGCGCCAGCAGCCGCGTTGGCGGACTGATAGGAGAAGCTTTCTTT
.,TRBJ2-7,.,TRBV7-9,CASSLQGMGEQYF,TGTGCCAGCAGCCTACAGGGTATGGGCGAGCAGTACTTC
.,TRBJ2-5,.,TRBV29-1,CSAYLHQETQYF,TGCAGCGCCTACCTCCACCAAGAGACCCAGTACTTC
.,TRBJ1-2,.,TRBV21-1,CASSKMAGGNGYTF,TGTGCCAGCAGCAAAATGGCAGGGGGCAATGGCTACACCTTC
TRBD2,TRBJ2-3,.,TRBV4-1,CASSQLAGVSTDTQYF,TGCGCCAGCAGCCAACTAGCGGGAGTAAGCACAGATACGCAGTATTTT
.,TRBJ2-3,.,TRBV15,CATSRESGYTQYF,TGTGCCACTAGCAGGGAGAGCGGATATACGCAGTATTTT
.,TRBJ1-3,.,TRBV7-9,CASSLVQGFSGNTIYF,TGTGCCAGCAGCTTAGTGCAGGGCTTCTCTGGAAACACCATATATTTT
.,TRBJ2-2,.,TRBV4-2,CASSQDRGNTGELFF,TGTGCCAGCAGCCAAGACAGGGGGAACACCGGGGAGCTGTTTTTT
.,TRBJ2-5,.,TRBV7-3,CASSLHNKETQYF,TGTGCCAGCAGCTTACACAACAAAGAGACCCAGTACTTC
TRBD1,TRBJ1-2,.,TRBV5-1,CASRLLAHWTGVGYTF,TGCGCCAGCAGACTGTTGGCTCACTGGACAGGGGTTGGCTACACCTTC
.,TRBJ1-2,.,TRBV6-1,CASSEHSAEGFGYTF,TGTGCCAGCAGTGAACACTCTGCGGAGGGTTTTGGCTACACCTTC
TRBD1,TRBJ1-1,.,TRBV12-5,CASGRQGTEAFF,TGTGCTAGTGGTCGACAGGGGACTGAAGCTTTCTTT
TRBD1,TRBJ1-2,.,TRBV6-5,CASSRTGGGNGYTF,TGTGCCAGCAGCCGCACAGGGGGGGGTAATGGCTACACCTTC
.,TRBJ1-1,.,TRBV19,CASSITGPMNTEAFF,TGTGCCAGTAGTATAACAGGGCCAATGAACACTGAAGCTTTCTTT
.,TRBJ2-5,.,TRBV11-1,CASSLARRETQYF,TGTGCCAGCAGCTTAGCGCGGAGGGAGACCCAGTACTTC
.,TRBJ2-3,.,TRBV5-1,CASSFPGTSTDTQYF,TGCGCCAGCAGCTTCCCCGGGACTAGCACAGATACGCAGTATTTT
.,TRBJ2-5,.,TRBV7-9,CASSSTRGRGQETQYF,TGTGCCAGCAGCTCCACCCGCGGCAGGGGCCAAGAGACCCAGTACTTC
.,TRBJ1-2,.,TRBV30,CAWTETGGGRGYTF,TGTGCCTGGACGGAGACGGGGGGCGGTCGTGGCTACACCTTC
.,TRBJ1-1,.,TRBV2,CASSEVRMNTEAFF,TGTGCCAGCAGTGAAGTCAGGATGAACACTGAAGCTTTCTTT
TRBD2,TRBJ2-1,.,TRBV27,CASLDATSGGFTYNEQFF,TGTGCCAGCCTTGACGCGACTAGCGGGGGGTTCACCTACAATGAGCAGTTCTTC
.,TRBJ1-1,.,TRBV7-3,CASSLERFAEAFF,TGTGCCAGCAGCTTAGAGCGGTTCGCAGAAGCTTTCTTT
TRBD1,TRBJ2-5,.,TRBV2,CASSDRTGSETQYF,TGTGCCAGCAGTGACAGGACAGGGTCGGAGACCCAGTACTTC
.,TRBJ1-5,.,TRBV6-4,CASSPGSTAWPQHF,TGTGCCAGCAGCCCCGGGAGCACGGCTTGGCCCCAGCATTTT
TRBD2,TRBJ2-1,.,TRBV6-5,CASSPGTSGYNEQFF,TGTGCCAGCAGTCCCGGGACTAGCGGGTACAATGAGCAGTTCTTC
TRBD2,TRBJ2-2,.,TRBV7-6,CASSSGGTYTGELFF,TGTGCCAGCAGCTCGGGAGGGACTTACACCGGGGAGCTGTTTTTT
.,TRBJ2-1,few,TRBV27,CASSPHILNEQFF,TGTGCCAGCAGTCCCCACATCCTCAATGAGCAGTTCTTC
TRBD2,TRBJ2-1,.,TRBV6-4,CASSDESGGTVAGGQYEQFF,TGTGCCAGCAGTGACGAATCGGGAGGGACTGTAGCGGGGGGGCAGTATGAGCAGTTCTTC
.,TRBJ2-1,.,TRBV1,CTSSGLADNEQFF,TGCACCAGCAGTGGACTAGCGGACAATGAGCAGTTCTTC